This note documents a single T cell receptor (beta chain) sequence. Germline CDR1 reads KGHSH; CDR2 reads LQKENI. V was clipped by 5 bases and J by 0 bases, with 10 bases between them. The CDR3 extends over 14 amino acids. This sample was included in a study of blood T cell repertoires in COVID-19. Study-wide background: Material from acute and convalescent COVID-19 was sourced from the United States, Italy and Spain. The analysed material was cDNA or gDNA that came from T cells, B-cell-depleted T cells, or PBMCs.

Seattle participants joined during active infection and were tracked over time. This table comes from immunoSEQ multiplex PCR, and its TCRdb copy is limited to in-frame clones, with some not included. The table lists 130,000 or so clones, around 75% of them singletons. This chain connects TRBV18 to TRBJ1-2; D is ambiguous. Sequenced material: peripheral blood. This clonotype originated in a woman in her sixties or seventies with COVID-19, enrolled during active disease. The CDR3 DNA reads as TGTGCCAGCTCAGTCCAGGCTACTAACTATGGCTACACCTTC. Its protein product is CASSVQATNYGYTF. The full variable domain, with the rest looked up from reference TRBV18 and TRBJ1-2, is NAGVMQNPRHLVRRRGQEARLRCSPMKGHSHVYWYRQLPEEGLKFMVYLQKENIIDESGMPKERFSAEFPKEGPSILRIQQVVRGDSAAYFCASSVQATNYGYTFGSGTRLTVV.